This T cell receptor (beta chain) comes out of a study of CD8 T cells in ankylosing spondylitis. In this sample, this clonotype turned up a few times. MiXCR, run by TCRdb on the 5' RACE reads, gives a single entry per CDR3 protein. Of approximately 150,000 distinct CDR3 sequences in the sample, around 9.6% were seen once. This CDR3 region has 15 residues. Germline lookup yields CDR1 LGHNA and CDR2 YNFKEQ. J gave up 6 bases and V 1 base, and 5 bases lay outside the gene matches. The clonotype originates from a female donor with ankylosing spondylitis or in good health (not recorded which). V gene TRBV4-2 combines with J gene TRBJ1-1, with 10 bases identical to TRBD1. Sequenced: blood, either unsorted or a sorted T cell fraction (not recorded which). In DNA form, the CDR3 reads TGTGCCAGCAGCCAAGGCGGACAGGGGGTTTCTGAAGCTTTCTTT. Protein sequence: CASSQGGQGVSEAFF.